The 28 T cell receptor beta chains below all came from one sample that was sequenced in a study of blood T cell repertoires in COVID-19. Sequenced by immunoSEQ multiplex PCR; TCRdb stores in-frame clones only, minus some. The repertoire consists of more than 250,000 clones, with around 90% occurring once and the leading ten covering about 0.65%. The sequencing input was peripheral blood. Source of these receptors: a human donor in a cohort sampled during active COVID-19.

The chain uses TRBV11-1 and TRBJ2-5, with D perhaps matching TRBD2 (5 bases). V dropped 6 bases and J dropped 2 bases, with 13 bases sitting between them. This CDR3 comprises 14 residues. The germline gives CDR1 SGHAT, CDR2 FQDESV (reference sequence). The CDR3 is CASSLGARQETQYF. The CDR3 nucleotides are TGTGCCAGCAGTCTGGGAGCGCGACAAGAGACCCAGTACTTC.

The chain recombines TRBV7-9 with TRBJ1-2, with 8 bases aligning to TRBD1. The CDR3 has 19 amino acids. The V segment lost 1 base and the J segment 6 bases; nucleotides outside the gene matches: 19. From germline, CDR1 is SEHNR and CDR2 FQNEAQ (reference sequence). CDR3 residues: CASSLVVGGQAPLRDGYTF. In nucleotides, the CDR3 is TGTGCCAGCAGCTTAGTGGTCGGGGGACAGGCCCCTCTTAGGGATGGCTACACCTTC.

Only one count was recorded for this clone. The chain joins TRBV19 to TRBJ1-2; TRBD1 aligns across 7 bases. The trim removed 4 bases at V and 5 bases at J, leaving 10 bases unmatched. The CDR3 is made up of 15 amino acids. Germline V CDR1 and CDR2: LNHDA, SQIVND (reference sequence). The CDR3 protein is CASSTNLDRVYGYTF. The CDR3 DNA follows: TGTGCCAGTAGTACCAACCTAGACAGGGTTTATGGCTACACCTTC.

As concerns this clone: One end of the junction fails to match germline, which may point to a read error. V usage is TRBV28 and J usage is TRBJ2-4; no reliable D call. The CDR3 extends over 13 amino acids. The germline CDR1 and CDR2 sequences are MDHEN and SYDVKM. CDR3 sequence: CASSLDDLNGLLF. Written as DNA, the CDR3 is TGTGCCAGCAGTTTAGACGATTTGAACGGCCTACTATTC.

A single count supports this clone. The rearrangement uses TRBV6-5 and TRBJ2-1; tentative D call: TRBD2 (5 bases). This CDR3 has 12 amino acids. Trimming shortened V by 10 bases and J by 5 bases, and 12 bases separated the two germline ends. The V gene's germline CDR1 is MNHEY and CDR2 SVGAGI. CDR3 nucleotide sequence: TGTGCCACCAAGACTAACCACAATGAGCAGTTCTTC. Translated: CATKTNHNEQFF.

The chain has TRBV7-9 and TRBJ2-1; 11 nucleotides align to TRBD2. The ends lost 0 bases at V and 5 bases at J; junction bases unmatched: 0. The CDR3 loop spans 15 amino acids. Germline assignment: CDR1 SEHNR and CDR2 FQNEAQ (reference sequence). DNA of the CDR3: TGTGCCAGCAGCTTAGCACTAGCGGGAGACAATGAGCAGTTCTTC. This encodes CASSLALAGDNEQFF.

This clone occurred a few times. The CDR3 spells CAWSANRVEAFF. CDR3 bases: TGTGCCTGGAGTGCCAACAGGGTTGAAGCTTTCTTT. V is TRBV30 and J is TRBJ1-1, with D tentatively TRBD1 (6 bases). The CDR3 consists of 12 residues. The germline V gene encodes CDR1 GTSNPN and CDR2 SVGIG (reference sequence). V was shortened by 1 base and J by 7 bases, with 10 bases between the two germline ends.

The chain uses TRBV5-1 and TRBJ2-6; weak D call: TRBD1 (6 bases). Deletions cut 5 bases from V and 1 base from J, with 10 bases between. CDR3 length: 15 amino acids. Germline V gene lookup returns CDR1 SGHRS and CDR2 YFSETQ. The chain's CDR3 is CASRQGLSGANVLTF. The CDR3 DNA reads TGCGCCAGCAGACAGGGTTTATCTGGGGCCAACGTCCTGACTTTC.

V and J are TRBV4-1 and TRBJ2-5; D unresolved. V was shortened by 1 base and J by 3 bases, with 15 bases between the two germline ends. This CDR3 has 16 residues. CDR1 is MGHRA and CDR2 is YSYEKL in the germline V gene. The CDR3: CASSQVASLRKETQYF. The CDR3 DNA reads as TGCGCCAGCAGCCAAGTAGCTTCTCTACGAAAAGAGACCCAGTACTTC.

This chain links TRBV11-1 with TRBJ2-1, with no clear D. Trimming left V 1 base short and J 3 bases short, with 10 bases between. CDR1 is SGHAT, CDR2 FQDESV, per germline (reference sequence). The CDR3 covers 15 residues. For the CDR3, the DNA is TGTGCCAGCAGCTTAGATGGCGGCTTCTACAATGAGCAGTTCTTC. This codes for CASSLDGGFYNEQFF.

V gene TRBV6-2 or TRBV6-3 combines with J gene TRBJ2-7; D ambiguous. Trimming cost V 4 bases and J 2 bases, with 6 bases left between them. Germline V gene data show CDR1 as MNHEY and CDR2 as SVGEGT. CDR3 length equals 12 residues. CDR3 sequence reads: CASSSLTYEQYF. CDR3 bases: TGTGCCAGCAGTTCACTTACCTACGAGCAGTACTTC.

The CDR3, as DNA: TGTGCCAGCAGCCCACCGGGAGCTAGGGGCTACACCTTC. Protein sequence: CASSPPGARGYTF. This chain connects TRBV6-6 to TRBJ1-2; no clear D gene. V lost 6 bases to trimming and J lost 8 bases, with 16 bases between them. Germline CDR1 and CDR2: MNHNY and SVGAGI (reference sequence). The CDR3 covers 13 residues.

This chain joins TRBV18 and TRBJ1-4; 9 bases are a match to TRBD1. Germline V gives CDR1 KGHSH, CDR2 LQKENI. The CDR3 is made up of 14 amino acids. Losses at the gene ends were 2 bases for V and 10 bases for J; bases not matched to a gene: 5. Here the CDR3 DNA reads TGTGCCAGCTCACCAACAGGGGGCAACGGAAAACTGTTTTTT. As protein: CASSPTGGNGKLFF.

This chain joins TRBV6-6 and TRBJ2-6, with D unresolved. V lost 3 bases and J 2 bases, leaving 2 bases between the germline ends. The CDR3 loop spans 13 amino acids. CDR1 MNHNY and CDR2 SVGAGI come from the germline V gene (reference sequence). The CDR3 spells CASSYTGANVLTF. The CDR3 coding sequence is TGTGCCAGCAGTTATACTGGGGCCAACGTCCTGACTTTC.

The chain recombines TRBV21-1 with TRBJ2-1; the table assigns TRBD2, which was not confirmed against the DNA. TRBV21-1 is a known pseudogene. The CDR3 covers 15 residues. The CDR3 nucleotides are TGTGCCAGCAGCACTATCCGAGAAGCGGGCAATGAGCAGTTCTTC. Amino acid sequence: CASSTIREAGNEQFF.

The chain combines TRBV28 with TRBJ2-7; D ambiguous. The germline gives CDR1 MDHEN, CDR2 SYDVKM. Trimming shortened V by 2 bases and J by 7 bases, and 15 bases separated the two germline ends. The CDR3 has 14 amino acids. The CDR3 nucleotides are TGTGCCAGCAGTTTACCCCCCACGGTCTATGAGCAGTACTTC. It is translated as CASSLPPTVYEQYF.

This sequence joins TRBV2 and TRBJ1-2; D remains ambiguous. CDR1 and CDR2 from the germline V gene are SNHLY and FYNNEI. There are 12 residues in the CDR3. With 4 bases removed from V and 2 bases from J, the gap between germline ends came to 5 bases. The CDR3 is CASSARNYGYTF. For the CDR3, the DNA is TGTGCCAGCAGTGCGCGGAACTATGGCTACACCTTC.

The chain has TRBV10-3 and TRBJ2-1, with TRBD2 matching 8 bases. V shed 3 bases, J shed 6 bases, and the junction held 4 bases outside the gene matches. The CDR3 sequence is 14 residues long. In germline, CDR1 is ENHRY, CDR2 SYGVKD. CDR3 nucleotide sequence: TGTGCCATCAGTGACGGGGGGGCGGTCAATGAGCAGTTCTTC. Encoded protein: CAISDGGAVNEQFF.

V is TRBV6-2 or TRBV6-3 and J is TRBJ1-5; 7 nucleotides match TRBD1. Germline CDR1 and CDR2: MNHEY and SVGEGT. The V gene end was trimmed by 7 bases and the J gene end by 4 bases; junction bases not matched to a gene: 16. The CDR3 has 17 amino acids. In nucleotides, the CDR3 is TGTGCCAGCACCCCGAATCCCCGGACAGGACCAAATCAGCCCCAGCATTTT. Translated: CASTPNPRTGPNQPQHF.

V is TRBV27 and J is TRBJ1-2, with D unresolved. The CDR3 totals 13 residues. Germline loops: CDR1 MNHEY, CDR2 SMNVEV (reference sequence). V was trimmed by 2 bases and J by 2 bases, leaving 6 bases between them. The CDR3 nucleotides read TGTGCCAGCAGTTTAGGGCAGAACTATGGCTACACCTTC. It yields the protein CASSLGQNYGYTF.

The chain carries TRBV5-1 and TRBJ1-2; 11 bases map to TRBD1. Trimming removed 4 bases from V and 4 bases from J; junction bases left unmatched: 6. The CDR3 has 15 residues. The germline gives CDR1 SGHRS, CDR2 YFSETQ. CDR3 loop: CASSIRTGGSYGYTF. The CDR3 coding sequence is TGCGCCAGCAGCATAAGGACAGGGGGCAGCTATGGCTACACCTTC.

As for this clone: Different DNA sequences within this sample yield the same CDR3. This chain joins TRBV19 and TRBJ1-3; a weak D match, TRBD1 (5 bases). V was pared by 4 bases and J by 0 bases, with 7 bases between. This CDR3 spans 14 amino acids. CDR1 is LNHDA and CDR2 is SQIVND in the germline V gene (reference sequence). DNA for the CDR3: TGTGCCAGTAGTAGGGGGGGCTCTGGAAACACCATATATTTT. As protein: CASSRGGSGNTIYF.

The CDR3 DNA is TGTGCCTGGAGCGTAGCGGGCGGCACCGGGGAGCTGTTTTTT. Encoded protein: CAWSVAGGTGELFF. This chain joins TRBV30 and TRBJ2-2, with 7 bases that match TRBD2. CDR3 length: 14 residues. V shed 3 bases and J 4 bases; nucleotides not matched to a gene: 5. Germline V gene lookup returns CDR1 GTSNPN and CDR2 SVGIG (reference sequence). The entire variable domain, with the rest obtained from reference TRBV30 and TRBJ2-2, is as follows: SQTIHQWPATLVQPVGSPLSLECTVEGTSNPNLYWYRQAAGRGLQLLFYSVGIGQISSEVPQNLSASRPQDRQFILSSKKLLLSDSGFYLCAWSVAGGTGELFFGEGSRLTVL.

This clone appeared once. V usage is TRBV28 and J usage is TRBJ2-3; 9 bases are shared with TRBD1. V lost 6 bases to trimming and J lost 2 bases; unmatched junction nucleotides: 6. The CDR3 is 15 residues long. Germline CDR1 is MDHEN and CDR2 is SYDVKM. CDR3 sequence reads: CASSLNRGLTDTQYF. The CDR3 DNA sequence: TGTGCCAGCAGCCTAAACAGGGGGCTCACAGATACGCAGTATTTT.

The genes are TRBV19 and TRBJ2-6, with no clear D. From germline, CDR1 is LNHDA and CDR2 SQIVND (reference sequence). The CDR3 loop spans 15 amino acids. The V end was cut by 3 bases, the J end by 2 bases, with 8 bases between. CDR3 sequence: CASSINSAGANVLTF. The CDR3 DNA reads TGTGCCAGTAGTATCAACAGTGCTGGGGCCAACGTCCTGACTTTC.

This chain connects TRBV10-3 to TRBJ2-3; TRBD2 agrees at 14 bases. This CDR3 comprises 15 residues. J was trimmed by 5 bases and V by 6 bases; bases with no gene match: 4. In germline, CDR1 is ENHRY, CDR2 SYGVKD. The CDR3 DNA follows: TGTGCCATCAGGACTAGCGGGAGGGGCGGAGATACGCAGTATTTT. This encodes CAIRTSGRGGDTQYF.

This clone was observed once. CDR3: CASSGQGYTEAFF. In DNA, the CDR3 is TGTGCCAGCAGCGGACAGGGGTACACTGAAGCTTTCTTT. V is TRBV27 and J is TRBJ1-1, with TRBD1 matching over 9 bases. The CDR3 covers 13 residues. Germline lookup yields CDR1 MNHEY and CDR2 SMNVEV (reference sequence). Trimming took 6 bases from V and 3 from J; bases not matched to a gene: 2.

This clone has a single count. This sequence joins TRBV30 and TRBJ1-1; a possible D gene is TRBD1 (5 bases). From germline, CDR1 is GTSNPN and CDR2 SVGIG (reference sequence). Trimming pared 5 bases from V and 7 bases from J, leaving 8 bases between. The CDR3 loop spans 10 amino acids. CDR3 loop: CAWGHFEAFF. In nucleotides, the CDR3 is TGTGCCTGGGGACACTTTGAAGCTTTCTTT.